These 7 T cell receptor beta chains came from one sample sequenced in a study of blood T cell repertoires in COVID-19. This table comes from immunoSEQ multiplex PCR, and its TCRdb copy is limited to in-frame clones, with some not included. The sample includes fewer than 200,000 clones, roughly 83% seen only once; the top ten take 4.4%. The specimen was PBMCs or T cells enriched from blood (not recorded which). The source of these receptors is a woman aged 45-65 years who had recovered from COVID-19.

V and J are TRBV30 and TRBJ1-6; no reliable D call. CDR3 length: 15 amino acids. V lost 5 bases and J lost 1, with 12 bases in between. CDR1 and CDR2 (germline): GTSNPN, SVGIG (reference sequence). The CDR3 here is CAWDITVSYNSPLHF. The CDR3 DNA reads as TGTGCCTGGGACATTACAGTTTCCTATAATTCACCCCTCCACTTT. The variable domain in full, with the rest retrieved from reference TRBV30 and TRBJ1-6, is SQTIHQWPATLVQPVGSPLSLECTVEGTSNPNLYWYRQAAGRGLQLLFYSVGIGQISSEVPQNLSASRPQDRQFILSSKKLLLSDSGFYLCAWDITVSYNSPLHFGNGTRLTVT.

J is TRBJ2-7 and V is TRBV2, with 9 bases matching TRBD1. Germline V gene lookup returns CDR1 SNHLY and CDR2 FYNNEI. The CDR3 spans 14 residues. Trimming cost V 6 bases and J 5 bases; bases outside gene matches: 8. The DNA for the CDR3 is TGTGCCAGCAGGGGGACAGGGTGGAGGGACGAGCAGTACGTC. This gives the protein CASRGTGWRDEQYV.

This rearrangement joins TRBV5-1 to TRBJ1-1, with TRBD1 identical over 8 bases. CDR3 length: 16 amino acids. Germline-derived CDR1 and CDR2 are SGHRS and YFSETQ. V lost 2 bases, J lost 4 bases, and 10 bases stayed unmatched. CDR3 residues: CASSLSAGGVGTEAFF. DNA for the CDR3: TGCGCCAGCAGCTTAAGCGCAGGGGGCGTGGGCACTGAAGCTTTCTTT.

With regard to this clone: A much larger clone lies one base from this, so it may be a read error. The CDR3 region is CASSWTGNTEAFF. The CDR3 DNA reads TGTGCCAGCAGTTGGACAGGGAACACTGAAGCTTTCTTT. This chain joins TRBV12-3 or TRBV12-4 and TRBJ1-1, with TRBD1 matching over 7 bases. The CDR3 loop spans 13 amino acids. V was clipped by 4 bases and J by 1 base; unmatched bases: 0.

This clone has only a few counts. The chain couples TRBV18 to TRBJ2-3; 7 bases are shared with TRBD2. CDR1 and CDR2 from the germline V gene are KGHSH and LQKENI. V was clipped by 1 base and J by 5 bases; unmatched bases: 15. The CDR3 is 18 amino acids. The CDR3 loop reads CASSPLLSGGLRKDTQYF. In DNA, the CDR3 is TGTGCCAGCTCACCACTACTTTCGGGGGGATTGCGCAAAGATACGCAGTATTTT.

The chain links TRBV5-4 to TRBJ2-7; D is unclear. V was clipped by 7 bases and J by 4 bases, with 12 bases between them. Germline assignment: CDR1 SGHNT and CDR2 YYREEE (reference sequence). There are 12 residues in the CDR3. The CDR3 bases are TGTGCCAGCTTGAAGGAGAGGTACGAGCAGTACGTC. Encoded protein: CASLKERYEQYV.

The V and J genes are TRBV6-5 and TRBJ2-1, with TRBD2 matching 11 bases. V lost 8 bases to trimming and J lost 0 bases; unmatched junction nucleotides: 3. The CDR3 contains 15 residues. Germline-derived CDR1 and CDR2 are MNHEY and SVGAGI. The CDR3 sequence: CASRLAGNSYNEQFF. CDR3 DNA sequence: TGTGCCAGCCGACTAGCGGGAAACTCCTACAATGAGCAGTTCTTC.